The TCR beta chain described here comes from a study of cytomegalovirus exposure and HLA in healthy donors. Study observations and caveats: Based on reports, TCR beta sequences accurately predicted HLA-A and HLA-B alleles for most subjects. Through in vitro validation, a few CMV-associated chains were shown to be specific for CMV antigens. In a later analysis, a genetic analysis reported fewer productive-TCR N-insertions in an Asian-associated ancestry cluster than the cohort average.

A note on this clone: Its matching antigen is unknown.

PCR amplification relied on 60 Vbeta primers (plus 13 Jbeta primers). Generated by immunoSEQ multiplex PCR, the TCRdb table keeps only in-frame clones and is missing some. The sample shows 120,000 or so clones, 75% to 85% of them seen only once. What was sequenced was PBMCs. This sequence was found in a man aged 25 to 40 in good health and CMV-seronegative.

The CDR3 bases are TGTGCCTGGATTCGACAGACAGGGGGCAATGGCTACACCTTC. Its protein product is CAWIRQTGGNGYTF. The chain carries TRBV30 and TRBJ1-2; TRBD1 aligns across 10 bases. The CDR3 covers 14 residues. The trim removed 4 bases at V and 6 bases at J, leaving 8 bases unmatched. CDR1 is GTSNPN, CDR2 SVGIG, per germline (reference sequence).